This TCR beta chain is from a study of blood T cell repertoires in COVID-19. For the study at large: Sites in the United States, Italy and Spain provided acute and convalescent COVID-19 samples.

Profiling relied on immunoSEQ multiplex PCR, and the TCRdb table lists in-frame clones only, not all of them. Here the sample spans roughly 36,000 clones, 90% to 95% being singletons. Trimming at V came to 4 bases and at J to 5 bases, leaving 16 bases not matched to a gene. The CDR3 consists of 17 residues. Germline loops: CDR1 SGHDT, CDR2 YYEEEE. The genes are TRBV5-6 and TRBJ2-7; 9 nucleotides agree with TRBD2. The sequencing input was peripheral blood. The sequence came from a man aged 55 to 69 with active or convalescent COVID-19. CDR3 in DNA: TGTGCCAGCAGCCGGGGGGCAACCGGGACTAGCTACCACGAGCAGTACTTC. It yields the protein CASSRGATGTSYHEQYF.